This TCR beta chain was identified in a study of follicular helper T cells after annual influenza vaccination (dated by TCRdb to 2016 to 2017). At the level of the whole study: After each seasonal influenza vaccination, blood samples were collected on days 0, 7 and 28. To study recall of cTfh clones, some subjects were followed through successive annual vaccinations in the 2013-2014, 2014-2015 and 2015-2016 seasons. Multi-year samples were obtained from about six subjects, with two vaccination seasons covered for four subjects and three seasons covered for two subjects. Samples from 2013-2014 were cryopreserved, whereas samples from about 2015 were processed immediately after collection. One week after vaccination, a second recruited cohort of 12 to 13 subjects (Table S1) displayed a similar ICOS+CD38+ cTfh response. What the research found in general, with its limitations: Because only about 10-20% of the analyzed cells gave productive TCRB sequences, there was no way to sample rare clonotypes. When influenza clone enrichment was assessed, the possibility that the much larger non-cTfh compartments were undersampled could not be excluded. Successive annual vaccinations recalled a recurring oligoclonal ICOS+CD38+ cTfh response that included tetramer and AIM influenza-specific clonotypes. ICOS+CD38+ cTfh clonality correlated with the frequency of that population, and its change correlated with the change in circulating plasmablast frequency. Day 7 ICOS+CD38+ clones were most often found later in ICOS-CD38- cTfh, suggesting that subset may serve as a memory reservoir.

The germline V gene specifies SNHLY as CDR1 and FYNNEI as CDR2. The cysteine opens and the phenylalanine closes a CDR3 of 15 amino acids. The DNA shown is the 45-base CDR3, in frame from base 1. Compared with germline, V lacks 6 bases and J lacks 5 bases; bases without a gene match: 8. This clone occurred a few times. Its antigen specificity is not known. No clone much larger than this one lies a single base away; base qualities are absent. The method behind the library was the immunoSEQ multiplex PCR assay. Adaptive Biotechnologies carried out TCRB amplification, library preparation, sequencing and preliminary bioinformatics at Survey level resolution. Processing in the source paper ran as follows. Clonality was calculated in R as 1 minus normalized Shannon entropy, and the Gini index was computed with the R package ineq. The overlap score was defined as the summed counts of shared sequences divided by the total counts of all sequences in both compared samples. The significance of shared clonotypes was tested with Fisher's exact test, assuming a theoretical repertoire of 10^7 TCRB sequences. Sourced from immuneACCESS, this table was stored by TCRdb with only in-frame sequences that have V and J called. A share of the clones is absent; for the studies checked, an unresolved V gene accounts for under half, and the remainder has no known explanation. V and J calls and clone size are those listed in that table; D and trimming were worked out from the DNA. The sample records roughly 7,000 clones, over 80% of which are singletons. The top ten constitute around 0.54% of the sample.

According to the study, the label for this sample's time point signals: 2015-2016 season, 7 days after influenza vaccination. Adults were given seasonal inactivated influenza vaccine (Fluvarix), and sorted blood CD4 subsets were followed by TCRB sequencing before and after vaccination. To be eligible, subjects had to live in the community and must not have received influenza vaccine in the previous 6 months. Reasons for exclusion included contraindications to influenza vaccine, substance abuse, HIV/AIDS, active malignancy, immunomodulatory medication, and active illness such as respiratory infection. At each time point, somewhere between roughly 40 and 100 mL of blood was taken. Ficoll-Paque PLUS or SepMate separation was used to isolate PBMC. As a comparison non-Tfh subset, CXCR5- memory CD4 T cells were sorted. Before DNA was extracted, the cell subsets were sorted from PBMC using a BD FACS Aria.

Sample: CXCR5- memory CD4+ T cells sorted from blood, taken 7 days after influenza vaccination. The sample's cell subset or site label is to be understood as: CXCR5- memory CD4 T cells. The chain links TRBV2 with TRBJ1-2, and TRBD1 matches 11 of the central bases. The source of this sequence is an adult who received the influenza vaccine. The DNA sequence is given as TGTGCCAGCAGGACCGGGACAGGGGGACCTTATGGCTACACCTTC. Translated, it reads CASRTGTGGPYGYTF. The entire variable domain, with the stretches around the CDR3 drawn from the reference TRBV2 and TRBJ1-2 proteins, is EPEVTQTPSHQVTQMGQEVILRCVPISNHLYFYWYRQILGQKVEFLVSFYNNEISEKSEIFDDQFSVERPDGSNFTLKIRSTKLEDSAMYFCASRTGTGGPYGYTFGSGTRLTVV.